Ten or more counts support the clone carrying this TCR beta chain. TCRdb itself ran the 5' RACE reads through MiXCR, one entry per CDR3 protein. This table has 18,000 or so distinct CDR3 sequences, roughly 19% appearing once. These data belong to a study of HIV-infected patients and healthy controls. V shed 5 bases, J shed 5 bases, and the junction held 10 bases outside the gene matches. Germline CDR1 is SGHKS and CDR2 is YYEKEE (reference sequence). The CDR3 covers 15 residues. Sequencing was performed on CD8+ T cells from blood. The V call is TRBV5-5, the J call TRBJ2-5; 9 bases are a match to TRBD1. The TCR originated in a human donor in good health. The CDR3: CASSVRDRDAETQYF. The CDR3 nucleotides are TGTGCCAGCAGTGTGAGGGACAGGGATGCGGAGACCCAGTACTTC.